This is a list of T cell receptor beta chains from one sample in a study of shared clonotypes between healthy human individuals. Libraries were prepared by immunoSEQ multiplex PCR; TCRdb keeps only in-frame clonotypes and omits some of them. The table has millions of clones, 85% to 95% seen once. Sequenced sample: naive CD4+ T cells sorted from blood. These receptors were collected from a man aged 18 to 29 in good health. Each CDR3 is given with its conserved first and last residue. Each record gives: D gene, V gene, J gene, clone size, CDR3 DNA, CDR3 protein. A D gene is named only where the DNA matches it firmly. Size is omitted from some rows. Given values are once, few, many or a class for expanded clones.

d_call: NA
v_call: TRBV5-8
j_call: TRBJ2-3
clone_size: NA
cdr3_nt: TGTGCCTCCGGAGATACGCAGTATTTT
cdr3_aa: CASGDTQYF

d_call: NA
v_call: TRBV19
j_call: TRBJ1-6
clone_size: NA
cdr3_nt: TGTGCCAGTAGTCCAGTGGGCGCAGGTGATTCACCCCTCCACTTT
cdr3_aa: CASSPVGAGDSPLHF

d_call: NA
v_call: TRBV11-2
j_call: TRBJ1-6
clone_size: NA
cdr3_nt: TGTGCCAGCAGCTTAGCGTTGGGGACACGCAATTCACCCCTCCACTTT
cdr3_aa: CASSLALGTRNSPLHF

d_call: NA
v_call: TRBV6-1
j_call: TRBJ1-6
clone_size: NA
cdr3_nt: TGTGCCAGCAGTGAGGGGGACACGCGTGGGAAGAAGGACTTT
cdr3_aa: CASSEGDTRGKKDF

d_call: NA
v_call: TRBV5-1
j_call: TRBJ1-1
clone_size: few
cdr3_nt: TGCGCCAGCAGCCCCGGACAGCCTACAAGTGAAGCTTTCTTT
cdr3_aa: CASSPGQPTSEAFF

d_call: TRBD1
v_call: TRBV9
j_call: TRBJ2-5
clone_size: NA
cdr3_nt: TGTGCCAGCAGCGTAGGGGGACAGCAAGAGACCCAGTACTTC
cdr3_aa: CASSVGGQQETQYF

d_call: NA
v_call: TRBV27
j_call: TRBJ1-5
clone_size: NA
cdr3_nt: TGTGCCAGCAGTTTAATCGGACAGCTTAATCAGCCCCAGCATTTT
cdr3_aa: CASSLIGQLNQPQHF

d_call: TRBD2
v_call: TRBV7-2
j_call: TRBJ2-1
clone_size: NA
cdr3_nt: TGTGCCAGCAGCCTCATCGGGGCGGGAGGCAATGAGCAGTTCTTC
cdr3_aa: CASSLIGAGGNEQFF

d_call: NA
v_call: TRBV5-1
j_call: TRBJ1-1
clone_size: NA
cdr3_nt: TGCGCCAGCAGCTTCGGACAGACGGGAAGGGGCACTGAAGCTTTCTTT
cdr3_aa: CASSFGQTGRGTEAFF

d_call: TRBD1
v_call: TRBV5-4
j_call: TRBJ2-1
clone_size: NA
cdr3_nt: TGTGCCAGCAGGAGGGGGACAGCCTCCTACAATGAGCAGTTCTTC
cdr3_aa: CASRRGTASYNEQFF

d_call: TRBD2
v_call: TRBV5-6
j_call: TRBJ2-3
clone_size: NA
cdr3_nt: TGTGCCAGCAGCCCCCCCCGACTAGCGGGAGGGCGCACAGATACGCAGTATTTT
cdr3_aa: CASSPPRLAGGRTDTQYF

d_call: NA
v_call: TRBV7-2
j_call: TRBJ1-3
clone_size: NA
cdr3_nt: TGTGCCAGCAGCCGTGAACCCGGAAACACCATATATTTT
cdr3_aa: CASSREPGNTIYF

d_call: NA
v_call: TRBV20-1
j_call: TRBJ2-5
clone_size: NA
cdr3_nt: TGCAGTGCCAAGGGAGAGACCCAGTACTTC
cdr3_aa: CSAKGETQYF

d_call: NA
v_call: TRBV30
j_call: TRBJ2-1
clone_size: NA
cdr3_nt: TGTGCCTGGAGTGTACAGGGCAATGAGCAGTTCTTC
cdr3_aa: CAWSVQGNEQFF

d_call: NA
v_call: TRBV14
j_call: TRBJ2-1
clone_size: NA
cdr3_nt: TGTGCCAGCACGAGGAATGAGCAGTTCTTC
cdr3_aa: CASTRNEQFF

d_call: TRBD1
v_call: TRBV15
j_call: TRBJ1-5
clone_size: NA
cdr3_nt: TGTGCCACCAGCAGAGCCTTGAGACAGGGGGGTCATAGCAATCAGCCCCAGCATTTT
cdr3_aa: CATSRALRQGGHSNQPQHF

d_call: NA
v_call: TRBV27
j_call: TRBJ2-7
clone_size: NA
cdr3_nt: TGTGCCAGCCGCGGAAAAAGCACCAGGGGATACGTCGACGAGCAGTACTTC
cdr3_aa: CASRGKSTRGYVDEQYF

d_call: TRBD2
v_call: TRBV18
j_call: TRBJ2-1
clone_size: once
cdr3_nt: TGTGCCAGCTCACCGCGGACTAGCGGGATATACAATGAGCAGTTCTTC
cdr3_aa: CASSPRTSGIYNEQFF

d_call: NA
v_call: TRBV5-4
j_call: TRBJ2-7
clone_size: NA
cdr3_nt: TGTGCCAGCAGCATCGACAGTCAAGGGGCCTACGAGCAGTACTTC
cdr3_aa: CASSIDSQGAYEQYF

d_call: TRBD1
v_call: TRBV6-6
j_call: TRBJ1-4
clone_size: NA
cdr3_nt: TGTGCCAGCAACAGGGACAGGGCTGATGAAAAACTGTTTTTT
cdr3_aa: CASNRDRADEKLFF

d_call: TRBD1
v_call: TRBV10-1
j_call: TRBJ1-1
clone_size: NA
cdr3_nt: TGCGCCAGCAGCACAGGGGGCTGGAGCACTGAAGCTTTCTTT
cdr3_aa: CASSTGGWSTEAFF

d_call: TRBD2
v_call: TRBV5-6
j_call: TRBJ2-5
clone_size: NA
cdr3_nt: TGTGCCAGCAGCTTGGCCGGCGGGGGAAAGAGCGGGACCCAGTACTTC
cdr3_aa: CASSLAGGGKSGTQYF

d_call: NA
v_call: TRBV5-1
j_call: TRBJ1-3
clone_size: NA
cdr3_nt: TGCGCCAGCAGCTTGGCCGGGGGAGGCTCTGGAAACACCATATATTTT
cdr3_aa: CASSLAGGGSGNTIYF

d_call: TRBD2
v_call: TRBV27
j_call: TRBJ2-3
clone_size: NA
cdr3_nt: TGTGCCAGCAGTCCAACCCAGCGGGGAGGCACAGATACGCAGTATTTT
cdr3_aa: CASSPTQRGGTDTQYF

d_call: NA
v_call: TRBV11-2
j_call: TRBJ2-5
clone_size: NA
cdr3_nt: TGTGCCAGCAGCTTAGGGCTAGGGAAGGAGACCCAGTACTTC
cdr3_aa: CASSLGLGKETQYF

d_call: TRBD2
v_call: TRBV18
j_call: TRBJ2-5
clone_size: NA
cdr3_nt: TGTGCCAGCTGCCCGGGACTACAGGAGACCCAGTACTTC
cdr3_aa: CASCPGLQETQYF

d_call: NA
v_call: TRBV5-5
j_call: TRBJ1-4
clone_size: NA
cdr3_nt: TGTGCCAGCAGCTTACCAGGGGCGCAGGAAAAACTGTTTTTT
cdr3_aa: CASSLPGAQEKLFF

d_call: NA
v_call: TRBV5-1
j_call: TRBJ1-4
clone_size: NA
cdr3_nt: TGCGCCAGCAGCTTCTCCGACAGTACAACTAATGAAAAACTGTTTTTT
cdr3_aa: CASSFSDSTTNEKLFF

d_call: NA
v_call: TRBV28
j_call: TRBJ1-1
clone_size: few
cdr3_nt: TGTGCCAGCAGCCCTACTCCGAACACTGAAGCTTTCTTT
cdr3_aa: CASSPTPNTEAFF

d_call: NA
v_call: TRBV7-3
j_call: TRBJ1-1
clone_size: NA
cdr3_nt: TGTGCCAGCAGCTTTGGGGAGAACACTGAAGCTTTCTTT
cdr3_aa: CASSFGENTEAFF

d_call: TRBD1
v_call: TRBV7-9
j_call: TRBJ1-2
clone_size: NA
cdr3_nt: TGTGCCAGCAGTAACCGACAGGGGCATGGCTACACCTTC
cdr3_aa: CASSNRQGHGYTF

d_call: NA
v_call: TRBV6-1
j_call: TRBJ2-5
clone_size: NA
cdr3_nt: TGTGCCAGCAGTATTGGGGTTTTCGAAGAGACCCAGTACTTC
cdr3_aa: CASSIGVFEETQYF